Below are 17 T cell receptor beta chains sequenced from a single sample in a study of cytomegalovirus exposure and HLA in healthy donors. The PCR contained 60 Vbeta and 13 Jbeta primers. Here immunoSEQ multiplex PCR was the method, and the copy in TCRdb shows in-frame clones only, minus some. The sample has around 100,000 clones. The sequenced sample consisted of PBMCs. These receptors were taken from a man aged 40-49 years in good health and CMV-seropositive.

This chain links TRBV7-3 with TRBJ2-2; possible D gene TRBD1, 6 bases. V was trimmed by 2 bases and J by 1 base, leaving 11 bases between them. Germline V gives CDR1 SGHTA, CDR2 FQGTGA. The CDR3 length is 16 residues. CDR3 residues: CASSLYGTKNTGELFF. The CDR3 region has the DNA TGTGCCAGCAGCTTATACGGGACAAAGAACACCGGGGAGCTGTTTTTT.

The chain employs TRBV5-6 and TRBJ2-3; 8 bases line up with TRBD1. The V gene end was trimmed by 4 bases and the J gene end by 3 bases; junction bases not matched to a gene: 10. Per the germline V gene, CDR1 is SGHDT and CDR2 is YYEEEE. CDR3 length: 16 residues. CDR3 region: CASSLGTGRRTDTQYF. The CDR3 region has the DNA TGTGCCAGCAGCCTAGGGACAGGTAGGAGGACAGATACGCAGTATTTT.

V is TRBV6-5 and J is TRBJ2-2; D might be TRBD2 (6 bases). The CDR3 spans 12 residues. Germline assignment: CDR1 MNHEY and CDR2 SVGAGI. V shed 8 bases and J shed 7 bases, with 11 bases lying between them. The CDR3 spells CASGRYGGELFF. The CDR3 coding sequence is TGTGCCAGCGGGAGGTACGGCGGGGAGCTGTTTTTT.

The J gene is TRBJ2-1, the V gene TRBV19, with 15 bases identical to TRBD2. The germline CDR1 and CDR2 sequences are LNHDA and SQIVND (reference sequence). Trimming cost V 6 bases and J 7 bases; bases outside gene matches: 7. The CDR3 is 16 amino acids. DNA for the CDR3: TGTGCCAGTAGGCCCGGACTAGCGGGAGGGCCGAATGAGCAGTTCTTC. It is translated as CASRPGLAGGPNEQFF.

This chain links TRBV18 with TRBJ1-1; D ambiguous. Trimming left V 3 bases short and J 1 base short, with 12 bases between. The CDR3 totals 15 residues. CDR1 and CDR2 from the germline V gene are KGHSH and LQKENI. CDR3 sequence: CASSPPGETNTEAFF. The CDR3 DNA reads TGTGCCAGCTCACCCCCGGGAGAAACGAACACTGAAGCTTTCTTT.

The chain joins TRBV5-6 to TRBJ1-1; TRBD1 aligns across 7 bases. The CDR3 totals 13 residues. Germline V gene sequence: CDR1 SGHDT, CDR2 YYEEEE. V dropped 5 bases and J dropped 6; count of bases not matched to a gene: 7. CDR3 amino acids: CASRKGQFAEAFF. CDR3 in DNA: TGTGCCAGCAGGAAGGGACAGTTTGCTGAAGCTTTCTTT.

The genes are TRBV7-9 and TRBJ1-1; the match to TRBD1 covers 7 bases. Germline V gives CDR1 SEHNR, CDR2 FQNEAQ (reference sequence). V lost 5 bases to trimming and J lost 1 base; unmatched junction nucleotides: 7. This CDR3 contains 15 residues. The CDR3 DNA follows: TGTGCCAGCAGCACATCAAGACAGGGGAACACTGAAGCTTTCTTT. This translates into CASSTSRQGNTEAFF.

This chain uses TRBV28 with TRBJ1-1; a possible D gene is TRBD1 (5 bases). V lost 8 bases and J 0 bases, leaving 13 bases between the germline ends. The germline gives CDR1 MDHEN, CDR2 SYDVKM. The CDR3 extends over 14 amino acids. This CDR3 is CASFDRTMNTEAFF. Here the CDR3 DNA reads TGTGCCAGCTTCGACAGAACCATGAACACTGAAGCTTTCTTT.

This chain joins TRBV2 and TRBJ1-1, with no clear D. This CDR3 is built from 15 residues. Germline V lookup: CDR1 SNHLY, CDR2 FYNNEI. The V end lost 7 bases, the J end lost 3 bases, and 18 bases lay between the germline ends. CDR3 protein: CASTVRFVGYTEAFF. CDR3 nucleotide sequence: TGTGCCAGCACGGTCAGGTTTGTCGGTTACACTGAAGCTTTCTTT.

The genes are TRBV6-4 and TRBJ2-7; 9 nucleotides align to TRBD2. J lost 1 base, V lost 2 bases, and 6 bases had no gene match. This CDR3 has 16 amino acids. In germline, CDR1 is MRHNA, CDR2 SNTAGT. The CDR3 region is CASSDAGTSSSYEQYF. CDR3 in DNA: TGTGCCAGCAGTGACGCCGGGACTAGCAGTTCCTACGAGCAGTACTTC.

The CDR3 DNA is TGTGCCAGCAGCTTGTTAGCGGCAACCCACGAGCAGTACTTC. The encoded protein is CASSLLAATHEQYF. The J gene is TRBJ2-7, the V gene TRBV5-4; D possibly corresponds to TRBD2 (6 bases). The CDR3 is made up of 14 amino acids. V shed 1 base and J shed 5 bases, with 13 bases lying between them. Germline assignment: CDR1 SGHNT and CDR2 YYREEE (reference sequence).

V gene TRBV2 combines with J gene TRBJ2-1; 8 bases agree with TRBD2. V lost 8 bases, J lost 5 bases, and 14 bases stayed unmatched. The CDR3 sequence is 16 residues long. CDR1 is SNHLY, CDR2 FYNNEI, per germline. CDR3 region: CASGPLTGGINNEQFF. CDR3 sequence (DNA): TGTGCCAGCGGCCCGTTGACGGGAGGGATAAACAATGAGCAGTTCTTC.

This chain uses TRBV18 with TRBJ2-1; 8 bases map to TRBD1. Germline CDR1 and CDR2: KGHSH and LQKENI. V was clipped by 0 bases and J by 8 bases; unmatched bases: 3. The CDR3 extends over 14 amino acids. The CDR3 bases are TGTGCCAGCTCACCACCCGCAGGGGGCTATGAGCAGTTCTTC. Amino acids: CASSPPAGGYEQFF.

This chain connects TRBV9 to TRBJ1-1; D is unresolved. Deletions cut 0 bases from V and 6 bases from J, with 12 bases between. Per germline, CDR1 SGDLS and CDR2 YYNGEE. The CDR3 totals 14 residues. This chain's CDR3 is CASSVGGSSPEAFF. DNA for the CDR3: TGTGCCAGCAGCGTAGGAGGTTCGTCTCCTGAAGCTTTCTTT.

The chain has TRBV11-2 and TRBJ2-7; D is perhaps TRBD2 (5 bases). The CDR3 length is 13 residues. V was clipped by 5 bases and J by 0 bases, with 8 bases between them. Germline-derived CDR1 and CDR2 are SGHAT and FQNNGV. CDR3 in amino acids: CASSRTSSYEQYF. CDR3 bases: TGTGCCAGCAGCCGTACTAGCTCCTACGAGCAGTACTTC.

The CDR3 spells CASSPRQGNEKLFF. The CDR3 DNA is TGCGCCAGCAGCCCGAGACAGGGAAATGAAAAACTGTTTTTT. V and J are TRBV4-3 and TRBJ1-4, with 7 bases lining up with TRBD1. From germline, CDR1 is LGHNA and CDR2 YSLEER. V lost 4 bases to trimming and J lost 5 bases; unmatched junction nucleotides: 4. This CDR3 has 14 residues.

This sequence joins TRBV10-2 and TRBJ1-5, with D perhaps TRBD1 (6 bases). Germline V gives CDR1 WSHSY, CDR2 SAAADI. This CDR3 is 17 amino acids long. The ends were cut back, 0 bases at V and 2 bases at J, with 14 bases in the middle. CDR3 DNA sequence: TGCGCCAGCAGTGAGTCCCGGACAGTTAAAGGCAATCAGCCCCAGCATTTT. The encoded protein is CASSESRTVKGNQPQHF.